This T cell receptor beta chain emerged from a study of metastatic and nonmetastatic thyroid tumors. Study-level information: Thyroid patients, malignant and benign, had repertoires compared across blood and tumor or nodule tissue.

The study, taken as a whole, reports: Within blood and tumor, benign nodules reportedly had significantly lower TCR beta diversity than malignant thyroid tumors did.

None of the patients had undergone any treatment ahead of thyroid surgery. Original analysis: A papillary thyroid cancer distant-metastasis classifier was built from CDR3 differences across clinicopathological groups. With MiXCR, TCRdb called clones anew from the PCR reads. Clone size and V and J calls follow TCRdb, not the original study. In the table there are 20,000 to 25,000 clones, 20% of which are singletons. This clone has ten or more counts. Its antigen is still unknown. CDR3 size: 16 residues. Germline lookup yields CDR1 MNHNS and CDR2 SASEGT. The V gene end was trimmed by 5 bases and the J gene end by 5 bases; junction bases not matched to a gene: 9.

Sequencing was performed on adjacent normal tissue. The rearrangement uses TRBV6-1 and TRBJ2-2, with TRBD1 matching 9 bases. This clonotype was sampled from a female donor with papillary thyroid cancer or a benign thyroid nodule (not recorded which). Some clones in this sample may be carry-over from other donors' samples. Written as DNA, the CDR3 is TGTGCCAGCAGTTCTTACAGGGGGCTGTGGACCGGGGAGCTGTTTTTT. Translation gives CASSSYRGLWTGELFF.